This entry lists 4 T cell receptor beta chains sequenced from one sample in a study of CD8+CD57+ T cells in acquired aplastic anemia. Sequencing was done on patients that had shown CD8+CD57+ cell expansion by flow cytometry. Researchers used genomic DNA as the template to profile TCR beta VDJ and CDR3. MiXCR was run by TCRdb on the reads, yielding one entry per CDR3 protein. The table records under 200,000 distinct CDR3 sequences, roughly half of them present only once. Material for sequencing was sorted CD4+, CD8+, or CD8+CD57+ T cells (not recorded which) from PBMCs. These receptor sequences come from a human donor with aplastic anemia.

The chain couples TRBV10-3 to TRBJ2-7; no clear D. Trimming took 10 bases from V and 4 from J, leaving 11 bases between them. The length of the CDR3 is 11 residues. The germline CDR1 and CDR2 sequences are ENHRY and SYGVKD. The DNA for the CDR3 is TGTGCCAGCGGTTTAAAGTACGAGCAGTACTTC. This codes for CASGLKYEQYF.

Notes on this clonotype: A junction end diverges from the germline sequence, so it may reflect a read error. The chain carries TRBV4-1 and TRBJ2-1, with 7 bases aligning to TRBD2. Germline CDR1 and CDR2: MGHRA and YSYEKL. The CDR3 extends over 17 amino acids. CDR3 loop: CASSQGRVLARYNEQSF. Here the CDR3 DNA reads TGCGCCAGCAGCCAAGGGCGCGTACTAGCGAGGTACAATGAGCAGTCCTTC.

This clonotype is a singleton in its sample. Since a much larger clone is just one base distant, this may be a read error. The V gene is TRBV20-1, the J gene TRBJ1-5; TRBD1 matches at 7 bases. The trim removed 5 bases at V and 5 bases at J, leaving 6 bases unmatched. This CDR3 spans 13 amino acids. Looked up from germline, CDR1 is DFQATT and CDR2 is SNEGSKA (reference sequence). The CDR3 region is CSAGQGGDQPQHF. The DNA for the CDR3 is TGCAGTGCTGGGCAAGGGGGCGATCAGCCCCAGCATTTT.

This clonotype was counted ten times or more. The chain combines TRBV20-1 with TRBJ2-3; D unresolved. Per germline, CDR1 DFQATT and CDR2 SNEGSKA (reference sequence). Trimming pared 6 bases from V and 1 base from J, leaving 26 bases between. The CDR3 is 18 residues long. CDR3 nucleotide sequence: TGCAGTGCCGGGTCCCTCCTGTCTTCGCAGTGGGGCACAGATACGCAGTATTTT. Translating gives CSAGSLLSSQWGTDTQYF.